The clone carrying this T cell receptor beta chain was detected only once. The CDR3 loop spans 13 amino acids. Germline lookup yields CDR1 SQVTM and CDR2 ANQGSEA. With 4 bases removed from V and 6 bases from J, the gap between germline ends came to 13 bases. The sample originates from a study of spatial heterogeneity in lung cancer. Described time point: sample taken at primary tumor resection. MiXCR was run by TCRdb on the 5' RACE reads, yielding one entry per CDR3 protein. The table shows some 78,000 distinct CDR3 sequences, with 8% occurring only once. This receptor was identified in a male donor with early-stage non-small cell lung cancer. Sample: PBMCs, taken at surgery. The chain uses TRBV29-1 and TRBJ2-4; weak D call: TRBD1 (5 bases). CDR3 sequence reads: CSVGGKQGNIQYF. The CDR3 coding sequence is TGCAGCGTTGGCGGTAAGCAGGGAAACATTCAGTACTTC.